The 32 T cell receptor beta chains given below trace back to one sample, sequenced in a study of blood T cells in healthy people across ages. A J-beta primer mix and a sample-barcoded 5' primer were used in a second PCR of about 7 to 12 cycles. Using its own MiXCR run on the 5' RACE reads, TCRdb lists one record per CDR3 protein. The sample lists approximately 800,000 distinct CDR3 sequences, around 68% occurring once. Material for sequencing was blood. Source of these receptors: a man aged 30 to 45 in good health.

Only a few counts were recorded for this clonotype. The chain recombines TRBV2 with TRBJ2-5, with D uncertain. Germline loops: CDR1 SNHLY, CDR2 FYNNEI. V lost 6 bases, J lost 1 base, and 9 bases lay in between. This CDR3 comprises 13 residues. CDR3 coding DNA: TGTGCCAGCAGGACCGGGTTCCAAGAGACCCAGTACTTC. The encoded protein is CASRTGFQETQYF.

In its sample, this clonotype was seen a few times. The chain couples TRBV18 to TRBJ2-7, with 10 bases aligning to TRBD1. V lost 6 bases, J lost 5 bases, and 4 bases stayed unmatched. The CDR3 runs 13 residues. Germline V gene sequence: CDR1 KGHSH, CDR2 LQKENI. The CDR3 DNA sequence: TGTGCCAGCTCGACCGGGACAGGGGACGAGCAGTACTTC. It yields the protein CASSTGTGDEQYF.

The J gene is TRBJ1-2, the V gene TRBV2; D remains ambiguous. The V gene's germline CDR1 is SNHLY and CDR2 FYNNEI. V was pared by 1 base and J by 4 bases, with 1 base between. This CDR3 region has 11 residues. This chain's CDR3 is CASSEVYGYTF. The CDR3 nucleotides are TGTGCCAGCAGTGAAGTCTATGGCTACACCTTC. Full variable domain (remainder filled in from reference TRBV2 and TRBJ1-2): EPEVTQTPSHQVTQMGQEVILRCVPISNHLYFYWYRQILGQKVEFLVSFYNNEISEKSEIFDDQFSVERPDGSNFTLKIRSTKLEDSAMYFCASSEVYGYTFGSGTRLTVV.

This clonotype was recorded only once. The rearrangement uses TRBV10-3 and TRBJ2-5; D perhaps matches TRBD1 (5 bases). V was pared by 3 bases and J by 2 bases, with 19 bases between. CDR3 length equals 17 residues. The germline gives CDR1 ENHRY, CDR2 SYGVKD. CDR3 DNA: TGTGCCATCAGTGACCCCAAGGCCAAGGGGCCGCAAGAGACCCAGTACTTC. It yields the protein CAISDPKAKGPQETQYF.

The chain recombines TRBV11-2 with TRBJ2-3; 16 bases line up with TRBD2. Unmatched junction bases numbered 8, after V lost 5 bases and J lost 3 bases. Germline lookup yields CDR1 SGHAT and CDR2 FQNNGV. This CDR3 has 18 residues. CDR3 DNA: TGTGCCAGCAGCAAGCGGGGACTAGCGGGGGGGCCGACAGATACGCAGTATTTT. Translation: CASSKRGLAGGPTDTQYF.

Only a few counts were recorded for this clonotype. The chain links TRBV2 to TRBJ1-1, with D perhaps matching TRBD1 (5 bases). The CDR3 covers 14 residues. V was pared by 4 bases and J by 0 bases, with 9 bases between. Germline-derived CDR1 and CDR2 are SNHLY and FYNNEI. Here the CDR3 reads CASSAGTLNTEAFF. The CDR3 DNA follows: TGTGCCAGCAGTGCGGGGACTTTGAACACTGAAGCTTTCTTT.

This chain uses TRBV20-1 with TRBJ2-1; 12 positions match TRBD2. CDR3 length: 18 residues. Unmatched junction bases numbered 9, after V lost 1 base and J lost 2 bases. CDR1 DFQATT and CDR2 SNEGSKA come from the germline V gene (reference sequence). The CDR3 DNA reads as TGCAGTGCTAGAGGTCGGCTAGCGGGGGGGCCAACCTACAATGAGCAGTTCTTC. Amino acids: CSARGRLAGGPTYNEQFF.

Only a few counts were recorded for this clonotype. This chain connects TRBV3-1 to TRBJ2-1; tentatively, D is TRBD1 or TRBD2 (5 bases each). From germline, CDR1 is LGHDT and CDR2 YNNKEL (reference sequence). The length of the CDR3 is 15 residues. Trimming shortened V by 5 bases and J by 2 bases, and 13 bases separated the two germline ends. CDR3 in DNA: TGTGCCAGCAGCGCTCAGGGCGGGCCCTACAATGAGCAGTTCTTC. It yields the protein CASSAQGGPYNEQFF.

The V and J genes are TRBV7-9 and TRBJ1-2; D unclear. Germline-derived CDR1 and CDR2 are SEHNR and FQNEAQ (reference sequence). V was shortened by 5 bases and J by 8 bases, with 9 bases between the two germline ends. This CDR3 has 11 amino acids. In DNA form, the CDR3 reads TGTGCCAGCAGCAATGACGCGGGCTACACCTTC. This translates into CASSNDAGYTF.

The genes are TRBV10-3 and TRBJ2-4, with D unresolved. Germline V CDR1 and CDR2: ENHRY, SYGVKD. V was pared by 0 bases and J by 3 bases, with 9 bases between. The CDR3 runs to 15 residues. CDR3 residues: CAISESYGIKNIQYF. The CDR3 coding sequence is TGTGCCATCAGTGAGTCATACGGAATCAAAAACATTCAGTACTTC.

This sequence joins TRBV12-3 or TRBV12-4 and TRBJ2-3; D possibly corresponds to TRBD2 (7 bases). The V end was cut by 6 bases, the J end by 2 bases, with 15 bases between. The CDR3 sequence is 15 residues long. The CDR3 DNA follows: TGTGCCAGCAGCCCAAGGGGGGGGACCACAGATACGCAGTATTTT. Translation gives CASSPRGGTTDTQYF.

The genes are TRBV2 and TRBJ2-1, with 7 bases aligning to TRBD1. The length of the CDR3 is 16 residues. V was clipped by 3 bases and J by 2 bases; unmatched bases: 7. From germline, CDR1 is SNHLY and CDR2 FYNNEI. CDR3 in DNA: TGTGCCAGCAGTGAGGGTCAGGGGGTACCCTACAATGAGCAGTTCTTC. Amino acids: CASSEGQGVPYNEQFF.

This clonotype was detected only a few times. The chain joins TRBV3-1 to TRBJ1-1; D uncertain. CDR1 is LGHDT and CDR2 is YNNKEL in the germline V gene (reference sequence). The CDR3 contains 13 residues. Trimming pared 0 bases from V and 8 bases from J, leaving 10 bases between. CDR3 nucleotides: TGTGCCAGCAGCCAAGAGATCGGGGTGGAAGCTTTCTTT. It encodes CASSQEIGVEAFF.

This chain joins TRBV9 and TRBJ1-2, with 8 bases fitting TRBD1. V gave up 4 bases and J gave up 5 bases; unmatched junction bases: 10. The CDR3 contains 15 residues. Germline V gene sequence: CDR1 SGDLS, CDR2 YYNGEE. For the CDR3, the DNA is TGTGCCAGCAGCCTCGGACAGGGCCCTGGGTATGGCTACACCTTC. It codes for CASSLGQGPGYGYTF.

The chain recombines TRBV7-2 with TRBJ2-3; either TRBD1 or TRBD2 may supply D (5 bases each). Trimming cost V 0 bases and J 4 bases, with 14 bases left between them. Germline V gene sequence: CDR1 SGHTA, CDR2 FQGNSA. The CDR3 covers 16 residues. CDR3 amino acids: CASSLAGTLGADTQYF. The CDR3 nucleotides are TGTGCCAGCAGCTTAGCCGGGACCCTTGGGGCAGATACGCAGTATTTT.

This clonotype appeared a few times. This chain uses TRBV20-1 with TRBJ2-1; TRBD2 matches at 7 bases. After removal of 6 bases from V and 2 bases from J, the junction contained 19 bases not matched to a gene. CDR3 length: 18 residues. The germline gives CDR1 DFQATT, CDR2 SNEGSKA (reference sequence). CDR3 residues: CSADTSDKTIIPYNEQFF. CDR3 coding DNA: TGCAGTGCCGACACTAGCGACAAGACGATCATCCCCTACAATGAGCAGTTCTTC.

This chain links TRBV4-3 with TRBJ2-1, with 7 nucleotides matching TRBD2. CDR1 LGHNA and CDR2 YSLEER come from the germline V gene. Losses at the gene ends were 4 bases for V and 9 bases for J; bases not matched to a gene: 9. The CDR3 spans 14 residues. This CDR3 reads CASSPSRLAGEQFF. The DNA of the CDR3 is TGCGCCAGCAGCCCATCCCGACTAGCAGGTGAGCAGTTCTTC.

V is TRBV30 and J is TRBJ2-7; D is tentatively TRBD1 or TRBD2 (6 bases each). From germline, CDR1 is GTSNPN and CDR2 SVGIG (reference sequence). This CDR3 has 19 residues. Trimming shortened V by 2 bases and J by 0 bases, and 26 bases separated the two germline ends. The CDR3 bases are TGTGCCTGGAGTACGGGGGCCGGGGATAGAGGGGGGAGCTCCTACGAGCAGTACTTC. It specifies CAWSTGAGDRGGSSYEQYF.

The chain couples TRBV27 to TRBJ2-7; D is uncertain. CDR1 is MNHEY and CDR2 is SMNVEV in the germline V gene (reference sequence). The CDR3 covers 19 residues. The germline V and J ends were trimmed by 0 bases and 0 bases, with 21 bases remaining between them. The DNA for the CDR3 is TGTGCCAGCAGTTTATCACGGTCCAGATTTATGCCGACCTCCTACGAGCAGTACTTC. Its translation: CASSLSRSRFMPTSYEQYF.

This clonotype appeared a single time. This rearrangement joins TRBV4-3 to TRBJ2-1, with 7 positions matching TRBD1. The V gene end was trimmed by 4 bases and the J gene end by 3 bases; junction bases not matched to a gene: 12. The CDR3 is 17 amino acids. CDR1 and CDR2 (germline): LGHNA, YSLEER. CDR3 in amino acids: CASSREPTGESYNEQFF. The CDR3, as DNA: TGCGCCAGCAGCCGAGAACCTACAGGGGAAAGCTACAATGAGCAGTTCTTC.

This clonotype was counted a few times. This chain uses TRBV2 with TRBJ2-3; a weak D match, TRBD2 (6 bases). Germline values: CDR1 SNHLY, CDR2 FYNNEI. V was shortened by 8 bases and J by 4 bases, with 7 bases between the two germline ends. This CDR3 is 11 amino acids long. The CDR3, as DNA: TGTGCCAGCCTAGCGCCAGATACGCAGTATTTT. This codes for CASLAPDTQYF. The full variable domain, rest sourced from reference TRBV2 and TRBJ2-3, is EPEVTQTPSHQVTQMGQEVILRCVPISNHLYFYWYRQILGQKVEFLVSFYNNEISEKSEIFDDQFSVERPDGSNFTLKIRSTKLEDSAMYFCASLAPDTQYFGPGTRLTVL.

The V and J genes are TRBV12-3 or TRBV12-4 and TRBJ2-1; the match to TRBD2 covers 8 bases. The CDR3 sequence is 15 residues long. The ends lost 6 bases at V and 6 bases at J; junction bases unmatched: 10. CDR3 bases: TGTGCCAGCAGCCACCGGGACGGGAGGGCCAATGAGCAGTTCTTC. Translated: CASSHRDGRANEQFF.

The chain uses TRBV12-3 or TRBV12-4 and TRBJ1-2; D not resolved. V was pared by 3 bases and J by 5 bases, with 7 bases between. This CDR3 comprises 12 residues. In DNA form, the CDR3 reads TGTGCCAGCAGTTTTCGGCCGTATGGCTACACCTTC. Amino acid sequence: CASSFRPYGYTF.

This clonotype showed up just once. The V call is TRBV5-1, the J call TRBJ1-2; TRBD1 might be the D (5 bases). From germline, CDR1 is SGHRS and CDR2 YFSETQ. This CDR3 has 15 residues. Trimming pared 1 base from V and 8 bases from J, leaving 18 bases between. CDR3 sequence (DNA): TGCGCCAGCAGCTTGCAGGAGGGGCCTCTGATCGGCTACACCTTC. Its protein is CASSLQEGPLIGYTF.

This clonotype was detected once. The chain has TRBV5-1 and TRBJ2-1; 12 positions agree with TRBD2. Germline CDR1 and CDR2: SGHRS and YFSETQ. CDR3 size: 19 residues. After removal of 2 bases from V and 4 bases from J, the junction contained 13 bases not matched to a gene. For the CDR3, the DNA is TGCGCCAGCAGCTTCCTGCCTACTAGCGGGGGGCTTTCGTACAATGAGCAGTTCTTC. Residues: CASSFLPTSGGLSYNEQFF. The full variable domain, in which reference TRBV5-1 and TRBJ2-1 provide the parts outside the CDR3, is KAGVTQTPRYLIKTRGQQVTLSCSPISGHRSVSWYQQTPGQGLQFLFEYFSETQRNKGNFPGRFSGRQFSNSRSEMNVSTLELGDSALYLCASSFLPTSGGLSYNEQFFGPGTRLTVL.

The CDR3, as DNA: TGTGCCAGCAGTGCGACAGGGTTCTATGTCGATACGCAGTATTTT. This translates into CASSATGFYVDTQYF. This rearrangement joins TRBV25-1 to TRBJ2-3, with 7 positions matching TRBD1. Germline-derived CDR1 and CDR2 are MGHDK and SYGVNS. There are 15 residues in the CDR3. J lost 6 bases, V lost 4 bases, and 10 bases had no gene match.

The chain links TRBV27 to TRBJ1-2; D might be TRBD1 (5 bases). From germline, CDR1 is MNHEY and CDR2 SMNVEV (reference sequence). CDR3 length: 14 amino acids. Deletions cut 5 bases from V and 2 bases from J, with 12 bases between. This CDR3 reads CASSVGTNNYGYTF. The CDR3 DNA reads TGTGCCAGCAGTGTAGGGACGAACAACTATGGCTACACCTTC.

This clonotype was detected ten times or more. The chain employs TRBV4-3 and TRBJ2-7, with D unclear. The V end was cut by 4 bases, the J end by 3 bases, with 10 bases between. The CDR3 length is 13 residues. Germline assignment: CDR1 LGHNA and CDR2 YSLEER. In DNA, the CDR3 is TGCGCCAGCAGCCGCGGAAACAGCTACGAGCAGTACTTC. Protein: CASSRGNSYEQYF.

This clonotype was observed a few times. The gene calls are TRBV12-3 or TRBV12-4 and TRBJ2-5; TRBD1 agrees at 10 bases. This CDR3 has 14 amino acids. The V and J ends lost 6 bases and 5 bases, in that order; junction bases with no gene match: 6. CDR3 bases: TGTGCCAGCAGGAAGACAGGGGGCGACGAGACCCAGTACTTC. It specifies CASRKTGGDETQYF.

The chain employs TRBV24-1 and TRBJ2-2; no reliable D call. The CDR3 totals 15 residues. Germline V lookup: CDR1 KGHDR, CDR2 SFDVKD. The V gene lost 6 bases and the J gene lost 4 bases, with 14 bases spanning the gap. Here the CDR3 reads CATSKRGAFTGELFF. CDR3 nucleotides: TGTGCCACCAGTAAGAGAGGCGCGTTCACCGGGGAGCTGTTTTTT.

The gene calls are TRBV7-9 and TRBJ2-7; D assignment may be TRBD1 or TRBD2 (5 bases each). The V end lost 3 bases, the J end lost 9 bases, and 12 bases lay between the germline ends. The germline CDR1 and CDR2 sequences are SEHNR and FQNEAQ (reference sequence). The length of the CDR3 is 12 residues. DNA of the CDR3: TGTGCCAGCAGCTTGGACCCGGGACCGCAGTACTTC. Its protein product is CASSLDPGPQYF.

This clonotype was counted many times. CDR3 amino acids: CAISESETQYF. In DNA form, the CDR3 reads TGTGCCATCAGTGAGTCGGAGACCCAGTACTTC. This rearrangement joins TRBV10-3 to TRBJ2-5; D call uncertain. The CDR3 contains 11 residues. Germline V gene data show CDR1 as ENHRY and CDR2 as SYGVKD. With 0 bases removed from V and 5 bases from J, the gap between germline ends came to 1 base.